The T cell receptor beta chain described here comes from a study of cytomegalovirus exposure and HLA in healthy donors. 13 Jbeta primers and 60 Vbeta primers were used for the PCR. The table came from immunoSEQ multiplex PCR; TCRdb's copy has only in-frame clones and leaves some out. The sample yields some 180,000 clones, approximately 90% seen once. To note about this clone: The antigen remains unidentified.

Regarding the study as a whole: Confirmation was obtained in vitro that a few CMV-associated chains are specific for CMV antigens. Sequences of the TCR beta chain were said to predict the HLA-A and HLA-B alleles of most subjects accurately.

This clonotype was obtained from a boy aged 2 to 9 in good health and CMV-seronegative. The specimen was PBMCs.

CDR3 DNA sequence: TGTGCCAGCAGCCCGCTGTTAGGGGCTGGGGAGCAGTACTTC. As protein: CASSPLLGAGEQYF. The chain carries TRBV11-2 and TRBJ2-7; the D gene is possibly TRBD1 (5 bases). The CDR3 length is 14 residues. Germline CDR1 reads SGHAT; CDR2 reads FQNNGV. The V and J ends lost 5 bases and 7 bases respectively, with 18 bases between them.